A selection of T cell receptor beta chains follows, all from one sample in a study of blood T cell repertoires in COVID-19. Measured with immunoSEQ multiplex PCR; TCRdb has only the in-frame clones, and not every one. The sample consists of a few hundred thousand clones, 75% to 90% of them appearing once. Sequenced sample: peripheral blood. The receptors here all came from a woman aged 70 to 79 with COVID-19, enrolled during active disease. Each CDR3 is given with its conserved first and last residue. The D gene is left open where the match is weak. A row's size may be missing; if present it is once, few, many or a size class.

v_gene	d_gene	abundance	j_gene	CDR3aa	CDR3nt
TRBV4-1	.	few	TRBJ2-2	CASRADRNTGELFF	TGCGCCAGCCGGGCGGACAGGAACACCGGGGAGCTGTTTTTT
TRBV2	.	.	TRBJ2-5	CASSDREGQETQYF	TGTGCCAGCAGTGACAGGGAAGGCCAAGAGACCCAGTACTTC
TRBV19	.	.	TRBJ2-7	CASSIGGRAMEQYF	TGTGCCAGTAGTATCGGGGGAAGGGCGATGGAGCAGTACTTC
TRBV3-1/TRBV3-2	TRBD2	.	TRBJ2-1	CASSQAASGGVNEQFF	TGTGCCAGCAGCCAGGCTGCTAGCGGGGGGGTGAACGAGCAGTTCTTC
TRBV19	TRBD1	.	TRBJ2-7	CASSWTYRGDYEQYF	TGTGCCAGTAGTTGGACATACAGGGGAGACTACGAGCAGTACTTC
TRBV5-4	TRBD1	.	TRBJ1-2	CASSLAAQGDYGYTF	TGTGCCAGCAGCTTGGCCGCTCAGGGGGACTATGGCTACACCTTC
TRBV9	.	few	TRBJ2-2	CASSVTTGGELFF	TGTGCCAGCAGCGTAACCACGGGCGGGGAGCTGTTTTTT
TRBV7-9	TRBD1	.	TRBJ1-2	CATEGQPYGYTF	TGTGCCACCGAGGGACAGCCTTATGGCTACACCTTC
TRBV28	TRBD1	.	TRBJ2-7	CASSLFPAGGLSYEQYF	TGTGCCAGCAGTCTATTTCCGGCAGGGGGTTTATCCTACGAGCAGTACTTC
TRBV6-4	TRBD1	.	TRBJ1-5	CARGQGNQPQHF	TGTGCCAGGGGACAGGGGAATCAGCCCCAGCATTTT
TRBV3-1/TRBV3-2	TRBD1	.	TRBJ2-1	CASSQSPRGGTGYISSYNEQFF	TGTGCCAGCAGCCAATCTCCAAGAGGCGGGACAGGGTACATTAGCTCCTACAATGAGCAGTTCTTC